This TCR beta chain emerged from a study of response to subunit inactivated influenza vaccine. General study results and limits: With each seasonal influenza vaccination, the authors suggested, few new T cells are recruited.

Trimming took off 6 bases at V and 7 bases at J, with 13 bases between the two ends. Germline V gene lookup returns CDR1 MDHEN and CDR2 SYDVKM. The CDR3 is 13 residues long. Details on this clonotype: Its specificity is unknown.

Via MiXCR, TCRdb re-called the RT-PCR reads, giving one row per CDR3 protein. The table records roughly 710,000 distinct CDR3 sequences, approximately 14% of them present only once. The TCR sequence derives from a man between 50 and 59 years old who received an inactivated influenza vaccine. The V call is TRBV28, the J call TRBJ1-5; possibly TRBD1 for D (5 bases). The sample consisted of PBMCs from blood, taken around 15 days before vaccination. The CDR3 nucleotides read TGTGCCAGCAGCCCGATATGGGACCAGCCCCAGCATTTT. Amino acid sequence: CASSPIWDQPQHF.